This T cell receptor beta chain comes out of a study of blood T cells in healthy people across ages. Study-wide results and caveats: Naive and antigen-experienced cells were not separated, limiting conclusive comparison.

PCR was performed a second time for about 7 to 12 cycles using a sample-barcoded 5' primer and a J-beta primer mix. Via MiXCR, TCRdb re-called the 5' RACE reads, giving one row per CDR3 protein. Here the sample spans 1,800,000 or so distinct CDR3 sequences, around 42% being singletons. V was clipped by 10 bases and J by 3 bases; unmatched bases: 8. Germline V gene lookup returns CDR1 ENHRY and CDR2 SYGVKD. There are 14 residues in the CDR3. Regarding this clonotype: Its antigen is not identified.

The sequencing input was blood. This TCR was sampled from a human donor in good health. The V call is TRBV10-3, the J call TRBJ2-3; 9 nucleotides match TRBD1. CDR3 bases: TGTGCCACCACTGGACAGGGGCGGACAGATACGCAGTATTTT. Amino acid sequence: CATTGQGRTDTQYF.